In its sample, the clone carrying this T cell receptor beta chain was seen once. Its antigen is unidentified. This sample was included in a study of cytomegalovirus exposure and HLA in healthy donors. Whole-study context: Clustering assigned 81% of the approximately 370 genotyped donors to the Caucasian-associated ancestry cluster. The study, taken as a whole, reports: HLA allele associations emerged for under 20,000 TCR beta sequences in a later analysis, at 0.05 false discovery rate. The study labeled 164 TCR beta chains cytomegalovirus-associated.

Losses at the gene ends were 1 base for V and 6 bases for J; bases not matched to a gene: 4. Germline values: CDR1 MNHEY, CDR2 SMNVEV (reference sequence). The CDR3 has 14 residues. Donors counted as nominally healthy when sampled, yet unrecorded immune exposures were likely. This PCR relied on a set of 60 Vbeta primers and 13 Jbeta primers. TCRdb keeps only in-frame clones here, not all; method: immunoSEQ multiplex PCR. Seen here are 170,000 or so clones, approximately 85% observed once, and the top ten hold about 4.9%. The chain carries TRBV27 and TRBJ1-1; 8 bases map to TRBD1. Sequencing input: PBMCs. The clonotype originates from a girl between 10 and 17 years old in good health and CMV-seropositive. The CDR3 DNA is TGTGCCAGCAGTTTATTGACAGGGGCAGCTGAAGCTTTCTTT. Amino acid sequence: CASSLLTGAAEAFF.